The source of this T cell receptor (beta chain) is a study of spatial heterogeneity in lung cancer. Study overall: A consistent excess of beta-chain over alpha-chain sequences was detected. The average appearance count of each unique TCR and UMI combination in raw reads was more than ten. Study-wide points: Tumors with more nonsynonymous mutations had more expanded intratumoral alpha and beta TCRs.

Every cDNA TCR molecule received its own unique molecular identifier. TCRdb used MiXCR to reprocess the 5' RACE reads, holding one entry per CDR3 protein. Of several thousand distinct CDR3 sequences listed, more than 9% are singletons. The CDR3 consists of 15 residues. From germline, CDR1 is DFQATT and CDR2 SNEGSKA (reference sequence). V gave up 4 bases and J gave up 0 bases, with 13 bases separating them. Indicated time point: sample taken at primary tumor resection. Tumor, nontumor lung or frozen PBMC supplied whole RNA, sequenced without sorting. This clonotype came up a few times. The antigen remains unidentified.

The V call is TRBV20-1, the J call TRBJ2-1; a possible D gene is TRBD2 (5 bases). The material sequenced was lung tumor tissue, taken at surgery. The TCR sequence derives from a male donor with early-stage non-small cell lung cancer. CDR3 sequence reads: CSAISGESSYNEQFF. The CDR3 bases are TGCAGTGCTATCAGCGGAGAGAGCTCCTACAATGAGCAGTTCTTC.